The text below deals with one TCR beta chain. Its antigen is unidentified. This entry is derived from a study of cytomegalovirus exposure and HLA in healthy donors. This CDR3 has 21 amino acids. Per the germline V gene, CDR1 is SGDLS and CDR2 is YYNGEE. Between the trimmed V and J ends, which lost 4 bases and 1 base, there was a span of 32 bases. Only in-frame clones appear in the TCRdb table, and some are missing; sequencing was by immunoSEQ multiplex PCR. The sample contains around 300,000 clones, approximately 86% of which appear only once. Regarding the study as a whole: In vitro assays verified that a few CMV-associated chains recognized CMV antigens specifically.

Sample: PBMCs. The origin of this receptor is a woman under 30 in good health and CMV-seronegative. This sequence joins TRBV9 and TRBJ1-2; D not resolved. The CDR3 sequence is CASSTRGSGPLAFYGNYGYTF. Here the CDR3 DNA reads TGTGCCAGCAGCACCCGAGGGAGCGGACCACTAGCCTTTTACGGTAACTATGGCTACACCTTC. The full variable domain, its missing parts supplied by reference TRBV9 and TRBJ1-2, is DSGVTQTPKHLITATGQRVTLRCSPRSGDLSVYWYQQSLDQGLQFLIQYYNGEERAKGNILERFSAQQFPDLHSELNLSSLELGDSALYFCASSTRGSGPLAFYGNYGYTFGSGTRLTVV.